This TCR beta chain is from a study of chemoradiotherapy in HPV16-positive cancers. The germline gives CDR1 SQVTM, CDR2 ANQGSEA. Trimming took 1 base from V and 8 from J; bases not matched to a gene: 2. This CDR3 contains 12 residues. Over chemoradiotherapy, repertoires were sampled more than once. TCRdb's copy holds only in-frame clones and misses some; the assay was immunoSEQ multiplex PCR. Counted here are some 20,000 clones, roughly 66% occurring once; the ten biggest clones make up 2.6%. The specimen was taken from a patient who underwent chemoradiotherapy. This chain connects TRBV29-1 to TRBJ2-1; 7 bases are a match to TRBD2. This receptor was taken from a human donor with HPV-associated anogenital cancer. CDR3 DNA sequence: TGCAGCGTTGAAGGGGGGGGGTATGAGCAGTTCTTC. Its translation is CSVEGGGYEQFF.